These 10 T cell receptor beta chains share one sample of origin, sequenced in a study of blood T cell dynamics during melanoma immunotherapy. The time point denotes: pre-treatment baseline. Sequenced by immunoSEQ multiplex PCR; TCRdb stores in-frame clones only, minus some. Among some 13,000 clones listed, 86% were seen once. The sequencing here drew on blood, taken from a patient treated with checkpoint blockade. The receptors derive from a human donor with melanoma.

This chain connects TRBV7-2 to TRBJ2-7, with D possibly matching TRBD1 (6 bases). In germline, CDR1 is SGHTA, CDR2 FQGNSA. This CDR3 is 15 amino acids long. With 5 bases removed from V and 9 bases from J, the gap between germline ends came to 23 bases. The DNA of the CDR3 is TGTGCCAGCAGCCCGGCAATCCACCTAGGGGGATGGCAGTACTTC. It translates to CASSPAIHLGGWQYF.

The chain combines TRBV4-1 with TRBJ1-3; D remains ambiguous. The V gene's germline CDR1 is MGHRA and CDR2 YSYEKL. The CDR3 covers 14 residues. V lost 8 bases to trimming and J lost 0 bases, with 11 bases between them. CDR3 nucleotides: TGCGCCAGCTCTAGGGCCTTCTCTGGAAACACCATATATTTT. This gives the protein CASSRAFSGNTIYF.

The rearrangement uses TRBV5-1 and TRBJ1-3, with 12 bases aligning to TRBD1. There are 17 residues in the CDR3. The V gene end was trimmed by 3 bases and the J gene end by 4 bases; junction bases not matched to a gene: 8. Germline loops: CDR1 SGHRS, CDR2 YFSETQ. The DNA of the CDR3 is TGCGCCAGCAGCTCCGGGACAGGGGGCATAAGAGGAAACACCATATATTTT. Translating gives CASSSGTGGIRGNTIYF.

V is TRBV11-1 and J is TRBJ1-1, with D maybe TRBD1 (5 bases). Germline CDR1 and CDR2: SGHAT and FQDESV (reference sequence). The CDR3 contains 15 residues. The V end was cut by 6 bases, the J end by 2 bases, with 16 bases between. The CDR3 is CASSTRQRGNTEAFF. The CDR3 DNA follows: TGTGCCAGCAGTACCCGACAGAGAGGAAACACTGAAGCTTTCTTT. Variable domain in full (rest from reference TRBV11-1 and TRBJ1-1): EAEVAQSPRYKITEKSQAVAFWCDPISGHATLYWYRQILGQGPELLVQFQDESVVDDSQLPKDRFSAERLKGVDSTLKIQPAELGDSAMYLCASSTRQRGNTEAFFGQGTRLTVV.

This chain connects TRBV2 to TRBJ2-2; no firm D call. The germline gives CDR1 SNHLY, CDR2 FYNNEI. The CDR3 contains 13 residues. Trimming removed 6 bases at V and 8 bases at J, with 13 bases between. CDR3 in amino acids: CASRPDSSGELFF. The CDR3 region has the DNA TGTGCCAGCAGGCCCGACTCTTCTGGGGAGCTGTTTTTT.

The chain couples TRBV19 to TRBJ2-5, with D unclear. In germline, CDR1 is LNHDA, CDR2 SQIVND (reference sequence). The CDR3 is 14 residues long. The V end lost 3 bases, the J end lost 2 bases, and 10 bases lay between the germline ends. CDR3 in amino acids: CASSISGKQETQYF. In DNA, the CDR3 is TGTGCCAGTAGTATTTCTGGGAAGCAAGAGACCCAGTACTTC.

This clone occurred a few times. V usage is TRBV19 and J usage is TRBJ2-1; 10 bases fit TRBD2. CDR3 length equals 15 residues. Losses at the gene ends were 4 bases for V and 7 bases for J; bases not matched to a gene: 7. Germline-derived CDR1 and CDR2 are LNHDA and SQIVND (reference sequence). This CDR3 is CASSNPGLANNEQFF. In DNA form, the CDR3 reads TGTGCCAGTAGTAATCCGGGACTAGCGAATAATGAGCAGTTCTTC.

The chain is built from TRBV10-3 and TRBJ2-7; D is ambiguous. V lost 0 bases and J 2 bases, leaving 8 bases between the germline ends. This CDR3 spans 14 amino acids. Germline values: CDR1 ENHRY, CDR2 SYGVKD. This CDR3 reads CAISESTRTYEQYF. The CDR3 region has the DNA TGTGCCATCAGTGAGTCGACACGAACCTACGAGCAGTACTTC.

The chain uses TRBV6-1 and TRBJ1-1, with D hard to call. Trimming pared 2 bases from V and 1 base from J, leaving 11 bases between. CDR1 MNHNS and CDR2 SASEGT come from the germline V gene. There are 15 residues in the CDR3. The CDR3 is CASSEISSGNTEAFF. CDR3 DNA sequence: TGTGCCAGCAGTGAAATTTCTTCCGGGAACACTGAAGCTTTCTTT.

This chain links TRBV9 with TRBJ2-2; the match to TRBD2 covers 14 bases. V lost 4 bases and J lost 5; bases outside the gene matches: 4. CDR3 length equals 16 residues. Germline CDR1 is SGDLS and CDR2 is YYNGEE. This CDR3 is CASSFGLAGGTGELFF. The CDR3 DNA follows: TGTGCCAGCAGCTTCGGACTAGCGGGAGGAACCGGGGAGCTGTTTTTT.